Below are 9 T cell receptor beta chains sequenced from a single sample in a study of blood T cell repertoires in COVID-19 (dated by TCRdb to 2018 to 2021). Library prep was done by the immunoSEQ multiplex PCR assay. Imported from immuneACCESS, the table was reduced by TCRdb to in-frame sequences with V and J called. These copies leave out some clones; in studies compared against another copy, an unresolved V gene accounts for under half, and the cause of the remainder is not known. This sample has some 26,000 clones in its table, and over 75% of those were observed once. Roughly 7.7% of the sample is held by the ten biggest clonotypes. Sequenced: peripheral blood. These receptors were collected from a woman aged 45-65 years with active COVID-19.

The chain carries TRBV5-1 and TRBJ2-3; D may be TRBD1 (5 bases). Germline V gene data show CDR1 as SGHRS and CDR2 as YFSETQ. CDR3 length: 15 amino acids. V dropped 2 bases and J dropped 0 bases, with 10 bases sitting between them. The CDR3 sequence is CASSFYGASTDTQYF. The CDR3, as DNA: TGCGCCAGCAGCTTTTATGGGGCAAGCACAGATACGCAGTATTTT.

V gene TRBV5-4 combines with J gene TRBJ1-2; D is possibly TRBD1 (5 bases). Germline V gene sequence: CDR1 SGHNT, CDR2 YYREEE (reference sequence). Trimming pared 4 bases from V and 5 bases from J, leaving 12 bases between. There are 13 residues in the CDR3. DNA of the CDR3: TGTGCCAGCAGCCCACGGGACTCTTATGGCTACACCTTC. The encoded protein is CASSPRDSYGYTF.

The chain links TRBV7-9 to TRBJ1-2, with a possible D match to TRBD1 (5 bases). The germline V gene encodes CDR1 SEHNR and CDR2 FQNEAQ (reference sequence). The germline V and J ends were trimmed by 5 bases and 0 bases, with 13 bases remaining between them. This CDR3 has 15 residues. For the CDR3, the DNA is TGTGCCAGCAGCCCCAGACAGACAGCTAACTATGGCTACACCTTC. The encoded protein is CASSPRQTANYGYTF.

The V call is TRBV2, the J call TRBJ2-1; D may be TRBD2 (6 bases). The CDR3 covers 15 residues. Germline loops: CDR1 SNHLY, CDR2 FYNNEI. CDR3: CAYTGGGKTYNEQFF. CDR3 in DNA: TGTGCGTATACCGGGGGTGGTAAAACCTACAATGAGCAGTTCTTC.

The J gene is TRBJ2-7, the V gene TRBV10-3; 9 nucleotides line up with TRBD1. The CDR3 runs 15 residues. Germline V gene sequence: CDR1 ENHRY, CDR2 SYGVKD. V dropped 6 bases and J dropped 5; count of bases not matched to a gene: 11. This CDR3 is CAIRDPGQGRNEQYF. Written as DNA, the CDR3 is TGTGCCATCAGGGACCCGGGACAGGGACGGAACGAGCAGTACTTC.

The chain combines TRBV6-5 with TRBJ2-1; a weak D match, TRBD2 (7 bases). The germline CDR1 and CDR2 sequences are MNHEY and SVGAGI. This CDR3 is built from 15 residues. The V and J ends lost 8 bases and 5 bases respectively, with 19 bases between them. The CDR3 is CASAPRSGTNNEQFF. As DNA, the CDR3 is TGTGCCAGCGCCCCGCGGAGCGGGACAAACAATGAGCAGTTCTTC.

V is TRBV20-1 and J is TRBJ2-1; 8 bases line up with TRBD2. The CDR3 has 10 residues. Trimming took 3 bases from V and 13 from J; bases not matched to a gene: 2. The germline V gene has CDR1 DFQATT and CDR2 SNEGSKA (reference sequence). This CDR3 reads CSASAGGQFF. CDR3 sequence (DNA): TGCAGTGCTAGTGCGGGGGGTCAGTTCTTC.

This chain uses TRBV3-1 (or the pseudogene TRBV3-2) with TRBJ2-1; 13 nucleotides line up with TRBD2. CDR3 length equals 14 residues. V was clipped by 3 bases and J by 12 bases; unmatched bases: 5. The germline V gene has CDR1 LGHDT and CDR2 YNNKEL (reference sequence). The CDR3 nucleotides are TGTGCCAGCAGCCACGGACTAGCGGGAGCGGCGCAGTTCTTC. The encoded protein is CASSHGLAGAAQFF.

This rearrangement joins TRBV28 to TRBJ2-5, with 9 bases that match TRBD2. V lost 5 bases and J lost 5; bases outside the gene matches: 15. Germline CDR1 and CDR2: MDHEN and SYDVKM. The CDR3 totals 17 residues. The CDR3 coding sequence is TGTGCCAGCAGTCCCGCGGGACTAGCTCTATCTTGGGAGACCCAGTACTTC. This translates into CASSPAGLALSWETQYF.